This TCR beta chain stems from a study of blood T cell repertoires in COVID-19. Study in general: T cells, B-cell-depleted T cells, or PBMCs provided the cDNA or gDNA that served as material.

This clone appeared a few times. This CDR3 is built from 14 residues. With 4 bases clipped from V and 7 bases from J, the junction kept 6 bases outside the gene matches. The germline V gene encodes CDR1 LNHDA and CDR2 SQIVND (reference sequence). Here immunoSEQ multiplex PCR was the method, and the copy in TCRdb shows in-frame clones only, minus some. Of around 200,000 clones in the sample, more than 85% were seen once. The material sequenced was peripheral blood. The chain employs TRBV19 and TRBJ2-1; 8 bases are shared with TRBD1. The source of this sequence is a man aged 30-40 years with acute or convalescent COVID-19. CDR3 region: CASSTNRGSNEQFF. The CDR3 DNA follows: TGTGCCAGTAGTACTAACAGGGGGTCTAATGAGCAGTTCTTC.